The source of this TCR beta chain is a study of blood T cells in healthy people across ages. Worth noting for this clonotype: The antigen remains undetermined. The junction shows a germline mismatch at one end, possibly a read error.

Regarding the study as a whole: Researchers report that TCR beta diversity correlated strongly with naive T cell percentage.

Peripheral blood samples of 9 to 10 milliliters were drawn from each donor. A second PCR of about 7 to 11 cycles used a sample-barcoded 5' primer and a J-beta primer mix. Each cDNA molecule was tagged by a template-switch adaptor with 12 random nucleotides. There were at least 2.5 million CDR3-containing paired-end reads obtained from each sample. TCRdb recomputed calls from the 5' RACE reads with MiXCR, one row per CDR3 protein. The sample has around 1.5 million distinct CDR3 sequences; roughly 40% are singletons. There are 13 residues in the CDR3. Germline V lookup: CDR1 LGHDT, CDR2 YNNKEL (reference sequence).

The sample taken for sequencing was blood. V is TRBV3-1 and J is TRBJ1-2; no definite D call. The origin of this receptor is a woman aged 18 to 35 in good health. The CDR3 DNA follows: TGTGCCAGCAGCCAAGCGGCGCAGCCGGGCTACAACTTC. This sequence encodes CASSQAAQPGYNF.